This T cell receptor (beta chain) was sequenced in a study of T-cell memory formation after mild COVID-19. Study-level background: Each donor largely had its own TCR clusters.

Broader study findings: Pre-infection memory held some responding clones, suggesting pre-existing cross-reactive T cells responded. CM and EM subsets held most contracting CD4+ clones; EMRA held CD8+ ones.

A word on this clonotype: What it binds is unknown.

Using constant-segment primers, 5'RACE produced TCR alpha and TCR beta cDNA libraries carrying sample barcodes and UMIs. A single record per CDR3 protein comes from TCRdb applying MiXCR to the 5' RACE reads. The data hold around 250,000 distinct CDR3 sequences, with 15% observed a single time. The CDR3 loop spans 14 amino acids. Between the trimmed V and J ends, which lost 1 base and 1 base, there was a span of 7 bases. Germline loops: CDR1 LGHDT, CDR2 YNNKEL (reference sequence). This sequence joins TRBV3-1 and TRBJ1-1; D ambiguous. The sequenced material came from PBMCs or a T cell subset sorted from them (not recorded which). The clonotype originates from an adult woman who had mild COVID-19 (a few samples of this study predate the infection). Cell type and time point are not known. CDR3 sequence reads: CASSQAQENTEAFF. CDR3 coding DNA: TGTGCCAGCAGCCAAGCCCAGGAGAACACTGAAGCTTTCTTT.